Listed below are T cell receptor beta chains from one sample, sequenced in a study of blood T cell repertoires in COVID-19. The assay was immunoSEQ multiplex PCR, and TCRdb's table has in-frame clones only and misses some. The sample contains 150,000 to 180,000 clones, roughly nine tenths of which appear only once. The specimen sequenced was peripheral blood. The receptors originated from a man in his forties or fifties with acute or convalescent COVID-19. CDR3s include the opening cysteine and the closing phenylalanine or tryptophan. A D gene is named only where the DNA matches it firmly. Clone size is stated in some rows and not others, as once, few, many or a class when expanded.

len	d_gene	v_gene	j_gene	abundance	CDR3aa	CDR3nt
14	.	TRBV10-3	TRBJ2-2	.	CAISEGVGVGELFF	TGTGCCATCAGTGAGGGTGTCGGGGTCGGGGAGCTGTTTTTT
15	TRBD2	TRBV7-9	TRBJ2-1	.	CASSLTLAGVNEQFF	TGTGCCAGCAGCTTAACGCTAGCGGGAGTCAATGAGCAGTTCTTC
15	.	TRBV14	TRBJ2-7	.	CASSPLASLPREQYF	TGTGCCAGCAGCCCTCTAGCGAGCCTCCCTAGGGAGCAGTACTTC
15	.	TRBV5-8	TRBJ2-2	.	CASSLGQGFTGELFF	TGTGCCAGCAGCTTGGGGCAGGGATTCACCGGGGAGCTGTTTTTT
15	.	TRBV7-9	TRBJ2-1	.	CASSLGTFAYNEQFF	TGTGCCAGCAGCTTGGGGACATTTGCTTACAATGAGCAGTTCTTC
14	TRBD1	TRBV29-1	TRBJ1-2	.	CSVEGQGIRGGYTF	TGCAGCGTTGAGGGACAGGGGATTAGAGGCGGCTACACCTTC
14	.	TRBV27	TRBJ1-2	.	CASSLSMVSGRYTF	TGTGCCAGCAGTTTATCGATGGTCAGCGGGAGGTACACCTTC
15	.	TRBV6-5	TRBJ1-4	once	CASSPSGGAHEKLFF	TGTGCCAGCAGTCCTTCGGGGGGGGCACATGAAAAACTGTTTTTT
17	TRBD1	TRBV9	TRBJ1-3	.	CASSVEVRAGGGNTIYF	TGTGCCAGCAGCGTAGAAGTTCGGGCAGGGGGCGGGAACACCATATATTTT
14	TRBD1	TRBV7-9	TRBJ2-2	few	CASRGQVAPGELFF	TGTGCCAGCAGGGGACAGGTTGCGCCCGGGGAGCTGTTTTTT
13	TRBD1	TRBV19	TRBJ2-7	.	CASSTMTGKEQYF	TGTGCCAGTAGTACCATGACAGGGAAAGAGCAGTACTTC